This record covers a single TCR beta chain. Its antigen is not known. Duration under 3 months, a NOSPECS grade of at least 4, and a Clinical Activity Score of at least 3 characterized the ophthalmopathy patients. The study based diagnoses on clinical symptoms, serum thyroxine and TRAb, thyroid ultrasound and orbital computed tomography. PBMCs were sourced from more than 9 ml fresh peripheral blood. These data belong to a study of T cells in Graves' hyperthyroidism and ophthalmopathy. RNA transcripts yielded amplified TCR beta CDR3 regions. With the HTBI primer set, the TCR CDR3 went through a first round of RT-PCR. A single record per CDR3 protein comes from TCRdb applying MiXCR to the multiplex PCR reads. The repertoire has 390,000 or so distinct CDR3 sequences, roughly 14% of them found once; the top ten carry roughly 13%. Points from the study as a whole: From stable hyperthyroidism, ophthalmopathy was separated by a 13 V-J model.

CDR3 length: 14 residues. V dropped 1 base and J dropped 4 bases, with 8 bases sitting between them. The germline gives CDR1 SGHNT, CDR2 YYREEE (reference sequence). This clonotype originated in a man in his late teens or twenties with Graves' ophthalmopathy. The V call is TRBV5-4, the J call TRBJ1-4; D gene unclear. The material sequenced was blood. CDR3 sequence: CASSLKEGNEKLFF. CDR3 coding DNA: TGTGCCAGCAGCTTGAAGGAGGGTAATGAAAAACTGTTTTTT.